A single T cell receptor beta chain is shown here with its context. These data originate in a study of cytomegalovirus exposure and HLA in healthy donors. The PCR ran on 60 Vbeta and 13 Jbeta primers. Only in-frame clones appear in the TCRdb table, and some are missing; sequencing was by immunoSEQ multiplex PCR. The sample has approximately 220,000 clones, approximately 82% seen once. The V end was cut by 1 base, the J end by 0 bases, with 10 bases between. Germline-derived CDR1 and CDR2 are SEHNR and FQNEAQ (reference sequence). The CDR3 has 15 residues. This sequence originates from a man between 18 and 35 years old in good health and CMV-seronegative. The sequenced sample was PBMCs. The chain has TRBV7-9 and TRBJ2-7; possible D gene TRBD1, 6 bases. CDR3 nucleotides: TGTGCCAGCAGCTTAGAGTCAGGGGACTCCTACGAGCAGTACTTC. It specifies CASSLESGDSYEQYF.